Reported below is one TCR beta chain. The CDR3 is made up of 14 amino acids. Germline CDR1 and CDR2: SGDLS and YYNGEE. V was clipped by 4 bases and J by 4 bases; unmatched bases: 2. Positive CCR7 selection of CD45RO-negative cells yielded the naive CD8 cells, and terminally differentiated effector memory CD45RA+ cells were excluded. The donor population consisted of healthy HIV-negative adults with no recent acute infections or vaccinations. The source of the sample is a study of shared clonotypes between healthy human individuals. The data were produced by immunoSEQ multiplex PCR, yet TCRdb's version contains in-frame clones alone and is incomplete. The sample yields some 2,100,000 clones, about 93% seen once.

The clonotype originates from a man aged 18 to 35 in good health. Some clones in this sample may be carry-over from other donors' samples. This chain connects TRBV9 to TRBJ2-1, with 10 bases identical to TRBD2. Material: naive CD8+ T cells from PBMCs. The CDR3 sequence: CASSTTSGYNEQFF. The CDR3 region has the DNA TGTGCCAGCAGCACGACTAGCGGGTACAATGAGCAGTTCTTC. Looking up the rest from reference TRBV9 and TRBJ2-1 gives the full variable domain: DSGVTQTPKHLITATGQRVTLRCSPRSGDLSVYWYQQSLDQGLQFLIQYYNGEERAKGNILERFSAQQFPDLHSELNLSSLELGDSALYFCASSTTSGYNEQFFGPGTRLTVL.